Sequencing of this T cell receptor beta chain was carried out in a study of blood T cells in healthy people across ages. Study in general: Per two T cells, template switching captured roughly one barcoded beta molecule. Notes on the study in general: While age rose, TCR beta diversity per million T cells dropped in a roughly linear way.

Details on this clonotype: Its cognate antigen is unknown.

From germline, CDR1 is MDHEN and CDR2 SYDVKM. CDR3 length equals 13 residues. V shed 5 bases and J shed 2 bases, with 10 bases lying between them. Sample-barcoded 5' priming and a J-beta primer mix drove a second PCR of about 6 to 12 cycles. All cDNA molecules were each tagged by a template-switch adaptor with 12 random nucleotides. TCRdb ran MiXCR on the 5' RACE reads and lists one entry per CDR3 protein. The table includes around 1,700,000 distinct CDR3 sequences, roughly 28% detected once. They isolated at least 6 million PBMCs from each sample. This clonotype was sampled from a woman aged 30 to 39 in good health. The source material was blood. The gene calls are TRBV28 and TRBJ2-7; no firm D call. CDR3 nucleotides: TGTGCCAGCAGTCCCCCTCCCACCTACGAGCAGTACTTC. Translated: CASSPPPTYEQYF.